The 20 T cell receptor beta chains presented below share a single source sample, sequenced in a study of T cell responses to AZD1222 COVID-19 vaccine. TCRdb's table, derived via immunoSEQ multiplex PCR, lists solely in-frame clones and lacks some. The sample holds 150,000 to 200,000 clones, about 90% seen once. The specimen was peripheral blood, collected 28 days after the second dose of the MenACWY control vaccine. The source of these receptors is an adult who received the MenACWY meningococcal vaccine as a control.

This sequence joins TRBV7-8 and TRBJ1-3; D is ambiguous. Trimming shortened V by 1 base and J by 0 bases, and 4 bases separated the two germline ends. CDR1 is SGHVS, CDR2 FQNEAQ, per germline. The CDR3 extends over 14 amino acids. The CDR3 DNA reads TGTGCCAGCAGCTTAGGATTCTCTGGAAACACCATATATTTT. This sequence encodes CASSLGFSGNTIYF.

The chain carries TRBV28 and TRBJ1-1, with D uncertain. V dropped 2 bases and J dropped 11 bases, with 18 bases sitting between them. Germline V gene data show CDR1 as MDHEN and CDR2 as SYDVKM. This CDR3 spans 14 amino acids. The chain's CDR3 is CASSLTTTPWFAFF. In DNA, the CDR3 is TGTGCCAGCAGTTTAACAACTACCCCCTGGTTTGCTTTCTTT.

This chain joins TRBV9 and TRBJ2-3; the match to TRBD2 covers 7 bases. The CDR3 contains 14 residues. Losses at the gene ends were 4 bases for V and 9 bases for J; bases not matched to a gene: 11. Germline CDR1 SGDLS, CDR2 YYNGEE. CDR3 region: CASSTTSEGRTQYF. The CDR3 coding sequence is TGTGCCAGCAGCACTACTAGCGAGGGGAGGACGCAGTATTTT. The whole variable domain, filled in from reference TRBV9 and TRBJ2-3, reads DSGVTQTPKHLITATGQRVTLRCSPRSGDLSVYWYQQSLDQGLQFLIQYYNGEERAKGNILERFSAQQFPDLHSELNLSSLELGDSALYFCASSTTSEGRTQYFGPGTRLTVL.

The V gene is TRBV10-1, the J gene TRBJ1-1; D may be TRBD1 (6 bases). The V gene's germline CDR1 is WNHNN and CDR2 SYGVQD (reference sequence). V was shortened by 8 bases and J by 2 bases, with 18 bases between the two germline ends. The CDR3 is made up of 15 amino acids. The CDR3 coding sequence is TGCGCCAGCGGAGTGGAAGGGGGTGTAAACACTGAAGCTTTCTTT. Its translation: CASGVEGGVNTEAFF.

This clone has just one count. The J gene is TRBJ1-2, the V gene TRBV21-1. TRBV21-1 has pseudogene status. This CDR3 is built from 14 residues. The CDR3 DNA sequence: TGTGCCAGCAGCCCGAGTGTACCCGAGTATGGCTACACCTTC. The encoded protein is CASSPSVPEYGYTF.

The chain recombines TRBV18 with TRBJ1-4; D unresolved. CDR1 is KGHSH, CDR2 LQKENI, per germline. With 6 bases removed from V and 0 bases from J, the gap between germline ends came to 11 bases. This CDR3 is 15 amino acids long. The CDR3 region is CASSEVRATNEKLFF. CDR3 coding DNA: TGTGCCAGCTCGGAAGTTCGGGCAACTAATGAAAAACTGTTTTTT.

The rearrangement joins TRBV28 to TRBJ1-1, with D unresolved. V was pared by 5 bases and J by 5 bases, with 12 bases between. This CDR3 has 13 residues. The germline V gene encodes CDR1 MDHEN and CDR2 SYDVKM. DNA for the CDR3: TGTGCCAGCAGTCCTGGTTTGGGAACTGAAGCTTTCTTT. Translating it yields CASSPGLGTEAFF.

There are a few counts of this clone. This chain connects TRBV9 to TRBJ1-1, with D hard to call. Per the germline V gene, CDR1 is SGDLS and CDR2 is YYNGEE. V dropped 4 bases and J dropped 7 bases, with 17 bases sitting between them. CDR3 length: 14 amino acids. CDR3 amino acids: CASSPNPQDGEAFF. The CDR3 DNA follows: TGTGCCAGCAGCCCCAACCCCCAGGACGGTGAAGCTTTCTTT.

This chain connects TRBV9 to TRBJ2-2, with D possibly being TRBD1 (6 bases). This CDR3 is 17 amino acids long. V dropped 3 bases and J dropped 0 bases, with 15 bases sitting between them. From germline, CDR1 is SGDLS and CDR2 YYNGEE. Written as DNA, the CDR3 is TGTGCCAGCAGCGCTCCTACCGGGACACCGAACACCGGGGAGCTGTTTTTT. Its translation: CASSAPTGTPNTGELFF.

DNA for the CDR3: TGTGCCAGCAGTTCACAGGGGCTCGAGCAGTTCTTC. This gives the protein CASSSQGLEQFF. The chain combines TRBV6-2 or TRBV6-3 with TRBJ2-1, with 7 nucleotides matching TRBD1. The germline V gene has CDR1 MNHEY and CDR2 SVGEGT. With 4 bases clipped from V and 10 bases from J, the junction kept 4 bases outside the gene matches. CDR3 length equals 12 residues.

The rearrangement uses TRBV5-1 and TRBJ1-1; D is perhaps TRBD1 (6 bases). The CDR3 runs 13 residues. V was shortened by 6 bases and J by 10 bases, with 19 bases between the two germline ends. Germline V gene data show CDR1 as SGHRS and CDR2 as YFSETQ. The CDR3 is CASTQPGEVGAFF. The CDR3 DNA reads as TGCGCCAGCACCCAGCCAGGGGAGGTGGGAGCTTTCTTT.

This clone was recorded once. The gene calls are TRBV30 and TRBJ2-4; 8 nucleotides agree with TRBD1. In germline, CDR1 is GTSNPN, CDR2 SVGIG (reference sequence). This CDR3 contains 13 residues. V lost 5 bases, J lost 7 bases, and 7 bases stayed unmatched. The CDR3 reads CAWGTGKGNIQYF. The DNA for the CDR3 is TGTGCCTGGGGGACAGGCAAGGGTAACATTCAGTACTTC.

The V and J genes are TRBV19 and TRBJ1-5, with 11 nucleotides matching TRBD1. The germline V gene has CDR1 LNHDA and CDR2 SQIVND (reference sequence). With V trimmed by 3 bases and J by 2 bases, 6 bases remained unmatched. This CDR3 contains 17 residues. The chain's CDR3 is CASSMWTGGGGNQPQHF. The CDR3 DNA sequence: TGTGCCAGTAGTATGTGGACAGGGGGCGGCGGCAATCAGCCCCAGCATTTT.

Note on this clone: Other DNA sequences in the sample encode the same CDR3. The chain combines TRBV6-5 with TRBJ1-5; D is unclear. Per germline, CDR1 MNHEY and CDR2 SVGAGI. V lost 0 bases and J lost 4, with 7 bases in between. The CDR3 is 14 residues long. CDR3 bases: TGTGCCAGCAGTTACTCCGCGGGGAATCAGCCCCAGCATTTT. Encoded protein: CASSYSAGNQPQHF.

The rearrangement joins TRBV5-1 to TRBJ1-4; no clear D. The germline V gene has CDR1 SGHRS and CDR2 YFSETQ. The CDR3 runs 13 residues. Between the trimmed V and J ends, which lost 0 bases and 6 bases, there was a span of 6 bases. The CDR3 is CASSLGTYEKLFF. CDR3 sequence (DNA): TGCGCCAGCAGCTTGGGGACCTATGAAAAACTGTTTTTT.

V usage is TRBV25-1 and J usage is TRBJ2-1; 9 nucleotides line up with TRBD2. Germline CDR1 MGHDK, CDR2 SYGVNS. V trimming: 4 bases; J trimming: 4 bases; junction bases outside the gene matches: 2. The CDR3 runs 14 residues. Here the CDR3 DNA reads TGTGCCAGCAGTGGGCTAGCGGGGTACAATGAGCAGTTCTTC. As protein: CASSGLAGYNEQFF.

The table lists this clone with a count of one. This chain joins TRBV5-8 and TRBJ2-1; 7 positions match TRBD2. The CDR3 sequence is 14 residues long. CDR1 is SGHTS and CDR2 is YDEGEE in the germline V gene. Trimming at V came to 1 base and at J to 9 bases, leaving 7 bases not matched to a gene. The CDR3, as DNA: TGTGCCAGCAGCTTGCCTCGGACTAGTATTGAGCAGTTCTTC. It specifies CASSLPRTSIEQFF.

This clone was seen a few times. The rearrangement joins TRBV5-8 to TRBJ1-5; D not resolved. V lost 0 bases, J lost 7 bases, and 11 bases lay in between. The CDR3 spans 14 residues. Germline V gives CDR1 SGHTS, CDR2 YDEGEE. The CDR3 here is CASSLGLKEQPQHF. In DNA form, the CDR3 reads TGTGCCAGCAGCTTGGGTTTGAAAGAGCAGCCCCAGCATTTT.

The rearrangement joins TRBV27 to TRBJ2-2; 8 positions match TRBD1. CDR3 length equals 14 residues. Trimming took 2 bases from V and 5 from J; bases not matched to a gene: 1. CDR1 and CDR2 (germline): MNHEY, SMNVEV (reference sequence). CDR3 region: CASSLDRGTGELFF. The CDR3 nucleotides are TGTGCCAGCAGTTTAGACAGGGGTACCGGGGAGCTGTTTTTT.

The J gene is TRBJ2-7, the V gene TRBV4-2, with 8 bases matching TRBD2. The V segment lost 1 base and the J segment 6 bases; nucleotides outside the gene matches: 11. CDR3 length equals 16 residues. CDR1 and CDR2 from the germline V gene are LGHNA and YNFKEQ. The CDR3 region has the DNA TGTGCCAGCAGCCAAGTAAGCGGCATTGCGGGGGGCGAGCAGTACTTC. Its protein product is CASSQVSGIAGGEQYF.